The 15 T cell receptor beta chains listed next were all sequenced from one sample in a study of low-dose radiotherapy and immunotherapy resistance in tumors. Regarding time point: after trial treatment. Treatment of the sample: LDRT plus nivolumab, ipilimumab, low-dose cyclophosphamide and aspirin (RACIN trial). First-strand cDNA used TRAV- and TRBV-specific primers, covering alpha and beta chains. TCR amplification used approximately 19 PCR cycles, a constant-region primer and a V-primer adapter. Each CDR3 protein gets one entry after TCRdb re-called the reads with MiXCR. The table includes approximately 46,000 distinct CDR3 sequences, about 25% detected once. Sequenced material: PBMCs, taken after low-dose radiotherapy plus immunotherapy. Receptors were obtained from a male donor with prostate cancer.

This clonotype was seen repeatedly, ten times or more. The CDR3 DNA reads as TGTGCCAGCAGCCTCTCGTTTGAGCAGTTCTTC. Translating it yields CASSLSFEQFF. This sequence joins TRBV7-9 and TRBJ2-1, with D uncertain. Trimming pared 5 bases from V and 9 bases from J, leaving 8 bases between. The CDR3 is 11 amino acids. The germline CDR1 and CDR2 sequences are SEHNR and FQNEAQ (reference sequence).

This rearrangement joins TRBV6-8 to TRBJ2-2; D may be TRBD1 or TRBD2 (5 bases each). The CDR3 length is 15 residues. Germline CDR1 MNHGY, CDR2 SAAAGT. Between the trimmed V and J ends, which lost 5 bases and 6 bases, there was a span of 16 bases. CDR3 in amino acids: CASSRDWGSSGELFF. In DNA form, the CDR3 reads TGTGCCAGCAGTCGAGACTGGGGGAGTTCCGGGGAGCTGTTTTTT.

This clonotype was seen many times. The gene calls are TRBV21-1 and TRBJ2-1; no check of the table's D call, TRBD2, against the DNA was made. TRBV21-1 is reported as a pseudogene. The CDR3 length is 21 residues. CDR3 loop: CASSTGGNGLAGGLSYNEQFF. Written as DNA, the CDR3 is TGTGCCAGCAGCACAGGGGGTAACGGACTAGCGGGAGGTCTGTCGTACAATGAGCAGTTCTTC.

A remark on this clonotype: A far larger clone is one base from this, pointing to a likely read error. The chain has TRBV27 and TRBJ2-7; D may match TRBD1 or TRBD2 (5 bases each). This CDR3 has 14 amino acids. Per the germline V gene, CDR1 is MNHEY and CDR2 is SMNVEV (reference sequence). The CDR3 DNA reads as TGTGCCTGCAGGTCACCGGGACGGACCTACGAGCAGTACTTC. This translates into CACRSPGRTYEQYF.

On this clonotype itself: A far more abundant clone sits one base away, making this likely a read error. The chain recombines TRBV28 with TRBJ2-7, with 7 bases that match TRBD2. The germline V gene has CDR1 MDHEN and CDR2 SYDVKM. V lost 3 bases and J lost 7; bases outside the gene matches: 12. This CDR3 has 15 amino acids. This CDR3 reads CASSFLAVRYNEQYF. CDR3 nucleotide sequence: TGTGCCAGCAGTTTTCTAGCGGTCCGCTACAATGAGCAGTACTTC.

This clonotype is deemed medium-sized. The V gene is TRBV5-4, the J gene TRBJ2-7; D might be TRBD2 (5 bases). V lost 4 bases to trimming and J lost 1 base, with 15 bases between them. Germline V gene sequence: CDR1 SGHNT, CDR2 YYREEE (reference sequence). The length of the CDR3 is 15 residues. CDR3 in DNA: TGTGCCAGCAGCCCGAGAGGGAAAGGGTCCTACGAGCAGTACTTC. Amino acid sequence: CASSPRGKGSYEQYF.

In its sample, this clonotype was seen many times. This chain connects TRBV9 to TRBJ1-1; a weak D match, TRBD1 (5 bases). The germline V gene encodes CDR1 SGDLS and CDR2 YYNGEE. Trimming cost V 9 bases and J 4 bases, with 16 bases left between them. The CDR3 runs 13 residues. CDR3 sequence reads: CATAWGDGTEAFF. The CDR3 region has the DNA TGTGCCACCGCGTGGGGGGACGGCACTGAAGCTTTCTTT.

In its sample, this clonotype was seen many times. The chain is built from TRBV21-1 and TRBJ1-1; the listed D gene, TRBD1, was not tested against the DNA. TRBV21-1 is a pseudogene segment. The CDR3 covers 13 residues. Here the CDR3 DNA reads TGTGCCAGCAGCAAGAGCCCACAGGGGGAAGCTTTCTTT. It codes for CASSKSPQGEAFF.

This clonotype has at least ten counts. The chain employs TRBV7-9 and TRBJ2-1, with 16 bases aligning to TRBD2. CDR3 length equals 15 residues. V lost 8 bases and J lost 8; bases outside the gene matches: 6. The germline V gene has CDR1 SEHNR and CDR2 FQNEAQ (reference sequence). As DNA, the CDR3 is TGTGCCAGCGGGACTAGCGGGAGGGCCTTCTATGAGCAGTTCTTC. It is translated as CASGTSGRAFYEQFF.

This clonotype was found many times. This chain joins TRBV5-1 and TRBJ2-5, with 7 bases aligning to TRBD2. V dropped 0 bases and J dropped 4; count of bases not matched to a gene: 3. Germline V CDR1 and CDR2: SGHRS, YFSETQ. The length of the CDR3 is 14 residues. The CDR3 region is CASSLEGGGETQYF. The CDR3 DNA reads TGCGCCAGCAGCTTGGAGGGCGGGGGAGAGACCCAGTACTTC.

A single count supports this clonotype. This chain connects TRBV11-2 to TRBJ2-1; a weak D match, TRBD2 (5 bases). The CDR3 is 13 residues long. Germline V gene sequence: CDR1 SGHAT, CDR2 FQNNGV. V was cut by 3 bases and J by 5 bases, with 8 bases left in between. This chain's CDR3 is CASSLASHNEQFF. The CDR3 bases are TGTGCCAGCAGCTTGGCTAGCCACAATGAGCAGTTCTTC.

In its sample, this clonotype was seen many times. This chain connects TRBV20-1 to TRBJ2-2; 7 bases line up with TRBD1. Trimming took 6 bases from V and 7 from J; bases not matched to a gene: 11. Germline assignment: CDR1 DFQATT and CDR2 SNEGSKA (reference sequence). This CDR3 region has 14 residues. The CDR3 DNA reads TGCAGTGCCCGCCCGAGGGGGCAGGGCGGGGAGCTGTTTTTT. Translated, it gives CSARPRGQGGELFF.

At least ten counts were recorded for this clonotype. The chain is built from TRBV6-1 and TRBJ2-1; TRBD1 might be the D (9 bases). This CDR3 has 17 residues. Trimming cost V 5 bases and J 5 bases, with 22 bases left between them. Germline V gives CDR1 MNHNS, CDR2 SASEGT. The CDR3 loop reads CASSQLPGGTGNNEQFF. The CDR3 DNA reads TGTGCCAGCAGTCAACTCCCGGGGGGGACAGGGAACAATGAGCAGTTCTTC.

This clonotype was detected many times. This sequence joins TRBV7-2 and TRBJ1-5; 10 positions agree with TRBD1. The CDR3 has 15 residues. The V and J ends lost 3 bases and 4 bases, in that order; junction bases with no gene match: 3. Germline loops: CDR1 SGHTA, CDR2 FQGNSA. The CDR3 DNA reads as TGTGCCAGCAGCTTCGGACAGGGGGAAAATCAGCCCCAGCATTTT. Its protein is CASSFGQGENQPQHF.

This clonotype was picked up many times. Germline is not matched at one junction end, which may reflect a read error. The chain's CDR3 is CASSQDLAGMGPQHF. The DNA for the CDR3 is TGTGCCAGCAGCCAAGATTTGGCAGGGATGGGTCCCCAGCATTTT. V gene TRBV4-1 combines with J gene TRBJ1-5; weak D call: TRBD1 (5 bases). The CDR3 runs 15 residues. The germline V gene encodes CDR1 MGHRA and CDR2 YSYEKL.